The 31 T cell receptor beta chains given below trace back to one sample, sequenced in a study of T cell responses to AZD1222 COVID-19 vaccine. The data were produced by immunoSEQ multiplex PCR, yet TCRdb's version contains in-frame clones alone and is incomplete. This table has some 150,000 clones, approximately 88% appearing once. The sample consisted of peripheral blood, taken 28 days after the second AZD1222 dose. These receptors were obtained from an adult who received the AZD1222 COVID-19 vaccine.

J is TRBJ1-1 and V is TRBV12-3 or TRBV12-4; D call uncertain. The germline V and J ends were trimmed by 5 bases and 5 bases, with 6 bases remaining between them. The CDR3 has 11 amino acids. CDR3 bases: TGTGCCAGCAGTCCTTCAACTGAAGCTTTCTTT. Protein product: CASSPSTEAFF.

The rearrangement uses TRBV18 and TRBJ2-2, with 7 bases identical to TRBD2. The CDR3 has 17 amino acids. The germline V gene encodes CDR1 KGHSH and CDR2 LQKENI. V was pared by 2 bases and J by 4 bases, with 10 bases of the junction left unmatched. CDR3 bases: TGTGCCAGCTCACCAACCCAGCGGGGCTCGGGCACCGGGGAGCTGTTTTTT. This gives the protein CASSPTQRGSGTGELFF.

The genes are TRBV14 and TRBJ1-4; D is uncertain. The CDR3 is 15 amino acids. Per the germline V gene, CDR1 is SGHDN and CDR2 is FVKESK. The V and J ends lost 1 base and 4 bases respectively, with 10 bases between them. This CDR3 is CASSQAAGLNEKLFF. CDR3 in DNA: TGTGCCAGCAGCCAAGCGGCTGGGCTTAATGAAAAACTGTTTTTT.

Note on this clone: This specimen includes other DNA sequences encoding the same CDR3. The V gene is TRBV18, the J gene TRBJ2-5; D gene uncertain. The germline V gene encodes CDR1 KGHSH and CDR2 LQKENI. Trimming pared 3 bases from V and 5 bases from J, leaving 4 bases between. CDR3 length equals 11 residues. DNA for the CDR3: TGTGCCAGCTCACCGGGGGAGACCCAGTACTTC. This sequence encodes CASSPGETQYF.

This chain uses TRBV5-1 with TRBJ1-2; the D gene is possibly TRBD1 (6 bases). The CDR3 totals 13 residues. The germline gives CDR1 SGHRS, CDR2 YFSETQ. V lost 3 bases and J 8 bases, leaving 14 bases between the germline ends. CDR3 in DNA: TGCGCCAGCAGCTGGGGGGGCCCGGAGGGCTACACCTTC. Its translation: CASSWGGPEGYTF. The variable domain in full, completed from reference TRBV5-1 and TRBJ1-2, reads KAGVTQTPRYLIKTRGQQVTLSCSPISGHRSVSWYQQTPGQGLQFLFEYFSETQRNKGNFPGRFSGRQFSNSRSEMNVSTLELGDSALYLCASSWGGPEGYTFGSGTRLTVV.

This chain uses TRBV7-9 with TRBJ2-1, with D maybe TRBD1 (6 bases). The V end lost 5 bases, the J end lost 0 bases, and 11 bases lay between the germline ends. Germline V gives CDR1 SEHNR, CDR2 FQNEAQ (reference sequence). This CDR3 is 15 amino acids long. The DNA for the CDR3 is TGTGCCAGCAGCCCCGACAGGAGCTCCTACAATGAGCAGTTCTTC. It is translated as CASSPDRSSYNEQFF. Combining the CDR3 with reference TRBV7-9 and TRBJ2-1 gives the whole variable domain DTGVSQNPRHKITKRGQNVTFRCDPISEHNRLYWYRQTLGQGPEFLTYFQNEAQLEKSRLLSDRFSAERPKGSFSTLEIQRTEQGDSAMYLCASSPDRSSYNEQFFGPGTRLTVL.

The rearrangement joins TRBV3-1 (or the pseudogene TRBV3-2) to TRBJ1-4; D might be TRBD1 (6 bases). Germline V CDR1 and CDR2: LGHDT, YNNKEL (reference sequence). The CDR3 loop spans 15 amino acids. Between the trimmed V and J ends, which lost 4 bases and 4 bases, there was a span of 13 bases. The CDR3 loop reads CASSPPGHDNEKLFF. CDR3 in DNA: TGTGCCAGCAGCCCGCCGGGACACGATAATGAAAAACTGTTTTTT.

The chain employs TRBV11-1 and TRBJ2-7; D is perhaps TRBD1 or TRBD2 (6 bases each). The CDR3 runs to 13 residues. V lost 8 bases and J lost 5, with 16 bases in between. Germline values: CDR1 SGHAT, CDR2 FQDESV (reference sequence). The CDR3 region has the DNA TGTGCCAGCCGGGGGCAGGGAGGCAACGAGCAGTACTTC. It translates to CASRGQGGNEQYF.

The rearrangement links TRBV3-1 (or the pseudogene TRBV3-2) to TRBJ1-6; no firm D call. CDR1 is LGHDT, CDR2 YNNKEL, per germline (reference sequence). This CDR3 is 13 amino acids long. The germline V and J ends were trimmed by 0 bases and 12 bases, with 9 bases remaining between them. CDR3 loop: CASSQDNLIPLHF. CDR3 bases: TGTGCCAGCAGCCAAGATAATTTAATACCCCTCCACTTT.

The J gene is TRBJ2-2, the V gene TRBV5-1; 11 nucleotides line up with TRBD1. Germline CDR1 SGHRS, CDR2 YFSETQ. The J segment lost 6 bases and the V segment lost 2 bases, leaving 9 bases of the junction unmatched. CDR3 length: 17 amino acids. CDR3 amino acids: CASSLAPGQGDPGELFF. In DNA, the CDR3 is TGCGCCAGCAGCTTAGCTCCGGGACAGGGGGATCCCGGGGAGCTGTTTTTT.

The chain uses TRBV2 and TRBJ1-4; possible D gene TRBD1, 5 bases. There are 15 residues in the CDR3. V was trimmed by 4 bases and J by 2 bases, leaving 11 bases between them. CDR1 is SNHLY, CDR2 FYNNEI, per germline. In DNA form, the CDR3 reads TGTGCCAGCAGTGTTCAGGGTCGGACTAATGAAAAACTGTTTTTT. Its translation: CASSVQGRTNEKLFF. Full variable domain (outside the CDR3, taken from reference TRBV2 and TRBJ1-4): EPEVTQTPSHQVTQMGQEVILRCVPISNHLYFYWYRQILGQKVEFLVSFYNNEISEKSEIFDDQFSVERPDGSNFTLKIRSTKLEDSAMYFCASSVQGRTNEKLFFGSGTQLSVL.

This clone was recorded once. This rearrangement joins TRBV2 to TRBJ2-5; no clear D. Germline-derived CDR1 and CDR2 are SNHLY and FYNNEI. The CDR3 has 15 amino acids. The V end lost 1 base, the J end lost 2 bases, and 11 bases lay between the germline ends. CDR3 coding DNA: TGTGCCAGCAGTGAAGGGCAGGAAATACAAGAGACCCAGTACTTC. It specifies CASSEGQEIQETQYF.

The chain uses TRBV30 and TRBJ2-7; weak D call: TRBD1 (6 bases). V lost 1 base to trimming and J lost 10 bases, with 14 bases between them. Germline loops: CDR1 GTSNPN, CDR2 SVGIG (reference sequence). The CDR3 extends over 12 amino acids. The CDR3 protein is CAWSASTGLQYF. CDR3 sequence (DNA): TGTGCCTGGAGTGCTTCTACAGGGCTACAGTACTTC.

The chain is built from TRBV7-2 and TRBJ1-6; D uncertain. This CDR3 spans 13 amino acids. CDR1 is SGHTA, CDR2 FQGNSA, per germline. Trimming took off 3 bases at V and 7 bases at J, with 7 bases between the two ends. The CDR3, as DNA: TGTGCCAGCAGCTTTTTGGGAAATTCACCCCTCCACTTT. It translates to CASSFLGNSPLHF.

This CDR3 is CASSLEAGVYYEQYF. The CDR3 DNA is TGCGCCAGCAGCTTGGAAGCAGGGGTTTACTACGAGCAGTACTTC. V is TRBV5-1 and J is TRBJ2-7; D might be TRBD1 (6 bases). Trimming shortened V by 0 bases and J by 3 bases, and 13 bases separated the two germline ends. Per the germline V gene, CDR1 is SGHRS and CDR2 is YFSETQ. The CDR3 has 15 amino acids.

This clone was observed at least ten times. The J gene is TRBJ2-7, the V gene TRBV6-2 or TRBV6-3, with D perhaps TRBD2 (7 bases). The germline gives CDR1 MNHEY, CDR2 SVGEGT. CDR3 length: 15 residues. V was pared by 4 bases and J by 6 bases, with 19 bases between. In DNA, the CDR3 is TGTGCCAGCAGTTCCCCCGGGGGGCAGTTAGCCGAGCAGTACTTC. Its protein is CASSSPGGQLAEQYF.

The chain combines TRBV3-1 (or the pseudogene TRBV3-2) with TRBJ1-6, with D possibly being TRBD1 (5 bases). V lost 3 bases, J lost 10 bases, and 16 bases lay in between. This CDR3 spans 15 amino acids. In germline, CDR1 is LGHDT, CDR2 YNNKEL (reference sequence). The CDR3, as DNA: TGTGCCAGCAGCCACCGGGACCTTGGAAGGTCACCCCTCCACTTT. Its protein product is CASSHRDLGRSPLHF.

This chain uses TRBV7-2 with TRBJ2-7; D gene ambiguous. Looked up from germline, CDR1 is SGHTA and CDR2 is FQGNSA. Trimming took off 5 bases at V and 3 bases at J, with 8 bases between the two ends. The CDR3 extends over 12 amino acids. The CDR3 DNA reads as TGTGCCAGCAGCCGGTCGGGCTACGAGCAGTACTTC. Protein sequence: CASSRSGYEQYF.

V is TRBV19 and J is TRBJ1-1, with D unclear. CDR3 size: 16 residues. Trimming removed 4 bases at V and 4 bases at J, with 19 bases between. The V gene's germline CDR1 is LNHDA and CDR2 SQIVND (reference sequence). The CDR3 DNA reads as TGTGCCAGTAGTAGGAGCCGAACCGGACGGATCACTGAAGCTTTCTTT. Its translation is CASSRSRTGRITEAFF.

Here the CDR3 reads CASSYSGLTFF. DNA for the CDR3: TGTGCCAGCAGTTACTCTGGGCTGACTTTCTTT. This rearrangement joins TRBV6-6 to TRBJ1-1; D unresolved. Germline loops: CDR1 MNHNY, CDR2 SVGAGI (reference sequence). The CDR3 length is 11 residues. With 0 bases removed from V and 12 bases from J, the gap between germline ends came to 8 bases.

The V call is TRBV7-9, the J call TRBJ2-5, with TRBD2 matching over 7 bases. Trimming took 4 bases from V and 2 from J; bases not matched to a gene: 1. Germline V gives CDR1 SEHNR, CDR2 FQNEAQ (reference sequence). CDR3 length: 13 amino acids. The CDR3 is CASSSSGQETQYF. The CDR3 nucleotides are TGTGCCAGCAGCTCTAGCGGACAAGAGACCCAGTACTTC.

Here the CDR3 reads CASRPPGLAAPVLTQYF. The DNA for the CDR3 is TGTGCCAGCAGACCCCCAGGTCTGGCGGCTCCCGTTTTAACCCAGTACTTC. The chain recombines TRBV28 with TRBJ2-5; D not certain. The V gene lost 6 bases and the J gene lost 8 bases, with 28 bases spanning the gap. Germline V lookup: CDR1 MDHEN, CDR2 SYDVKM. The CDR3 sequence is 17 residues long.

The chain recombines TRBV11-2 with TRBJ2-7; maybe TRBD2 (5 bases). Trimming removed 5 bases at V and 4 bases at J, with 18 bases between. The CDR3 loop spans 15 amino acids. Germline values: CDR1 SGHAT, CDR2 FQNNGV. DNA for the CDR3: TGTGCCAGCAGCCCCGGACTTAGCCACCATTACGAGCAGTACTTC. This sequence encodes CASSPGLSHHYEQYF.

This clone occurred once. V gene TRBV18 combines with J gene TRBJ1-2; 11 nucleotides line up with TRBD1. CDR1 and CDR2 (germline): KGHSH, LQKENI. V lost 5 bases, J lost 4 bases, and 9 bases stayed unmatched. The CDR3 has 16 residues. The CDR3 loop is CASSSGGQGATYGYTF. CDR3 sequence (DNA): TGTGCCAGCTCATCGGGAGGACAGGGGGCTACCTATGGCTACACCTTC.

The rearrangement uses TRBV6-5 and TRBJ1-2, with D perhaps TRBD1 (5 bases). The V gene lost 6 bases and the J gene lost 5 bases, with 16 bases spanning the gap. The CDR3 is made up of 14 amino acids. The germline V gene has CDR1 MNHEY and CDR2 SVGAGI. As DNA, the CDR3 is TGTGCCAGCAGCGGGGACGTTGAGAATTATGGCTACACCTTC. Translating gives CASSGDVENYGYTF.

The V and J genes are TRBV2 and TRBJ2-7; D perhaps matches TRBD1 (6 bases). CDR1 and CDR2 (germline): SNHLY, FYNNEI. Trimming removed 5 bases from V and 2 bases from J, with 13 bases in between. This CDR3 comprises 14 residues. CDR3 sequence (DNA): TGTGCCAGCAGTCACGGGACACCAACCTACGAGCAGTACTTC. Amino acids: CASSHGTPTYEQYF.

This clone occurred once. The rearrangement uses TRBV28 and TRBJ1-2, with 7 bases identical to TRBD1. V gave up 5 bases and J gave up 8 bases; unmatched junction bases: 8. Germline assignment: CDR1 MDHEN and CDR2 SYDVKM. The CDR3 covers 13 residues. As DNA, the CDR3 is TGTGCCAGCAGTGCCCCAGGGGGTCAAGGCTACACCTTC. As protein: CASSAPGGQGYTF.

This chain links TRBV24-1 with TRBJ2-5; D unclear. CDR3 size: 13 residues. V was cut by 3 bases and J by 7 bases, with 11 bases left in between. Germline CDR1 is KGHDR and CDR2 is SFDVKD. The CDR3 DNA sequence: TGTGCCACCAGTGATCGGACCGGGTGGACCCAGTACTTC. It codes for CATSDRTGWTQYF.

The chain uses TRBV19 and TRBJ1-5, with TRBD1 matching 8 bases. Per germline, CDR1 LNHDA and CDR2 SQIVND (reference sequence). With V trimmed by 2 bases and J by 4 bases, 4 bases remained unmatched. The CDR3 is 15 residues long. The CDR3 nucleotides read TGTGCCAGTAGTATATTGCAGGGGGCGAATCAGCCCCAGCATTTT. Translated: CASSILQGANQPQHF.

The V gene is TRBV6-5, the J gene TRBJ1-5; TRBD1 aligns across 7 bases. The CDR3 totals 15 residues. The V and J ends lost 6 bases and 3 bases, in that order; junction bases with no gene match: 8. CDR1 and CDR2 from the germline V gene are MNHEY and SVGAGI. The CDR3 nucleotides are TGTGCCAGCAGGAGGGGGCAGGAGCACAATCAGCCCCAGCATTTT. Protein: CASRRGQEHNQPQHF.

This sequence joins TRBV11-2 and TRBJ2-2; maybe TRBD1 (6 bases). Germline lookup yields CDR1 SGHAT and CDR2 FQNNGV. The V end was cut by 7 bases, the J end by 0 bases, with 6 bases between. The CDR3 spans 13 residues. The DNA of the CDR3 is TGTGCCAGCAACAGGGCGAACACCGGGGAGCTGTTTTTT. It specifies CASNRANTGELFF.